This T cell receptor beta chain was recovered during a study of OX40 agonist ivuxolimab in advanced cancers. Study-wide background: Each patient was given ivuxolimab into a vein every 2 weeks, at 0.01 to 10 mg/kg. Those enrolled were about 80% male, with a mean age of 60 years and ages from about 20 to 85. Eligibility rules accepted prior anti-PD-1, anti-PD-L1 or anti-CTLA-4 therapy, and 30% to 40% had some. Three patients responded partially, comprising one with hepatocellular carcinoma and two with cutaneous melanoma.

There are 16 residues in the CDR3. The V gene lost 0 bases and the J gene lost 0 bases, with 7 bases spanning the gap. Germline V CDR1 and CDR2: SGHDT, YYEEEE. Libraries were prepared by immunoSEQ multiplex PCR; TCRdb keeps only in-frame clonotypes and omits some of them. The data hold 60,000 to 80,000 clones, with roughly 78% observed a single time. This clone has just one count. The sequencing here drew on CD4+ or CD8+ T cells sorted from blood, taken in a trial of the OX40 agonist ivuxolimab. The chain uses TRBV5-6 and TRBJ2-6; D might be TRBD2 (5 bases). The sequence was obtained from an adult with an advanced solid tumor such as melanoma, head and neck, liver or kidney cancer. CDR3 sequence (DNA): TGTGCCAGCAGCTTGGTTACTAGCTCTGGGGCCAACGTCCTGACTTTC. Translation gives CASSLVTSSGANVLTF.